This T cell receptor (beta chain) was recorded in a study of CD8+CD57+ T cells in acquired aplastic anemia. General study points: Patients and controls shared over 25 CD8+ CDR3 sequences. CD8+ Simpson's diversity did not differ significantly between patients and controls.

In regard to this clonotype: The target antigen is unknown.

Patients sequenced had flow cytometry evidence of CD8+CD57+ cell expansion. Germline values: CDR1 DFQATT, CDR2 SNEGSKA (reference sequence). V trimming: 0 bases; J trimming: 0 bases; junction bases outside the gene matches: 5. This CDR3 has 15 amino acids. Researchers used genomic DNA as the template to profile TCR beta VDJ and CDR3. TCRdb re-derived calls from the reads in MiXCR, one entry per CDR3 protein. Of 200,000 to 300,000 distinct CDR3 sequences in the sample, approximately 79% were seen once. The chain is built from TRBV20-1 and TRBJ2-7; TRBD1 matches 7 bases. Material for sequencing was sorted CD4+, CD8+, or CD8+CD57+ T cells (not recorded which) from PBMCs. The sequence was collected from a human donor with aplastic anemia. The CDR3 coding sequence is TGCAGTGCTAGAGATCGAAGACAGGGCTCCTACGAGCAGTACTTC. It yields the protein CSARDRRQGSYEQYF.